This T cell receptor beta chain appears in the sequencing data of a study of T-cell memory formation after mild COVID-19. The CDR3 is 15 amino acids. The germline V gene has CDR1 SGHKS and CDR2 YYEKEE (reference sequence). V lost 4 bases and J lost 8, with 21 bases in between. TCRdb re-analysed the 5' RACE reads in MiXCR, keeping a single row per CDR3 protein. The sample lists fewer than 250,000 distinct CDR3 sequences, roughly a tenth seen once, with 3% to 3.5% in the top ten. The TCR comes from a man between 18 and 35 years old who had mild COVID-19 (a few samples of this study predate the infection). Cell type and time point are not known. Sequenced material: PBMCs or a T cell subset sorted from them (not recorded which). V and J are TRBV5-5 and TRBJ1-2; TRBD1 is a possible D gene (5 bases). CDR3 nucleotides: TGTGCCAGCAGCCACGACGCGGCGGGGCGGAGAGGCTACACCTTC. It specifies CASSHDAAGRRGYTF.